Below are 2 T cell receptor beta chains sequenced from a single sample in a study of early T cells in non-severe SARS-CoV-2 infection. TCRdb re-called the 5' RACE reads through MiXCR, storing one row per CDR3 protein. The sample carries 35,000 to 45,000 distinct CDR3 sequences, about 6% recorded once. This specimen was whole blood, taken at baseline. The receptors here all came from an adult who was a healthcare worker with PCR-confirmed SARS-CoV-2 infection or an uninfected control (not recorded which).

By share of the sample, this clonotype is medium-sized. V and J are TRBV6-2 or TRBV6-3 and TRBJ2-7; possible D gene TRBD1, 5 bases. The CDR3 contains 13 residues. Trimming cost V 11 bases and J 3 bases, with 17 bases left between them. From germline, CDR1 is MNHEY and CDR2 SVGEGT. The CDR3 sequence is CAWIGQGFYEQYF. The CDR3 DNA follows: TGTGCCTGGATAGGGCAGGGATTCTACGAGCAGTACTTC.

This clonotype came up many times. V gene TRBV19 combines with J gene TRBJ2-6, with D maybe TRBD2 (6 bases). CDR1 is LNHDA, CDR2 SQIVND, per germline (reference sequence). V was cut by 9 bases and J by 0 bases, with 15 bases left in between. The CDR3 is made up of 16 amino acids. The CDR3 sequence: CASLGTFSSGANVLTF. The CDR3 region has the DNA TGTGCCAGCCTGGGGACTTTCAGCTCTGGGGCCAACGTCCTGACTTTC. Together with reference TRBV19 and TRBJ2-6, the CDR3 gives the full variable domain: DGGITQSPKYLFRKEGQNVTLSCEQNLNHDAMYWYRQDPGQGLRLIYYSQIVNDFQKGDIAEGYSVSREKKESFPLTVTSAQKNPTAFYLCASLGTFSSGANVLTFGAGSRLTVL.